Reported below is one T cell receptor beta chain. Germline assignment: CDR1 KGHSH and CDR2 LQKENI. The CDR3 is 15 residues long. V shed 4 bases, J shed 0 bases, and the junction held 4 bases outside the gene matches. The sample comes from a study of Tregs in tolerant kidney transplant recipients. Generated by immunoSEQ multiplex PCR, the TCRdb table keeps only in-frame clones and is missing some. The repertoire holds roughly 68,000 clones, with 84% as singletons. The TCR was taken from a human donor in good health. Material: CD4+ T cells from blood. The chain couples TRBV18 to TRBJ2-7; 9 bases are a match to TRBD1. CDR3 in DNA: TGTGCCAGCTCACTGGGGACAGGGAACTCCTACGAGCAGTACTTC. Its protein product is CASSLGTGNSYEQYF. The whole variable domain, remainder taken from reference TRBV18 and TRBJ2-7, is NAGVMQNPRHLVRRRGQEARLRCSPMKGHSHVYWYRQLPEEGLKFMVYLQKENIIDESGMPKERFSAEFPKEGPSILRIQQVVRGDSAAYFCASSLGTGNSYEQYFGPGTRLTVT.